This T cell receptor (beta chain) originates from a study of OX40 agonist ivuxolimab in advanced cancers. This table comes from immunoSEQ multiplex PCR, and its TCRdb copy is limited to in-frame clones, with some not included. Of around 66,000 clones detected, just over 90% appear once; the ten largest clones hold around a sixth. A note on this clone: Its specificity is unknown.

Autoimmune disease history or systemic immunosuppression led to patients being barred. The length of the CDR3 is 15 residues. In germline, CDR1 is SEHNR, CDR2 FQNEAQ (reference sequence). Unmatched junction bases numbered 9, after V lost 8 bases and J lost 3 bases. Regarding the study as a whole: Relative to CD4+, CD8+ T cells held more expanded clones on average.

J is TRBJ1-2 and V is TRBV7-9, with 10 bases that match TRBD1. This sample comprised CD4+ or CD8+ T cells sorted from blood, obtained in a trial of the OX40 agonist ivuxolimab. The receptor was isolated from an adult with an advanced solid tumor such as melanoma, head and neck, liver or kidney cancer. CDR3 nucleotides: TGTGCCAGCGTGCCAAGCGGACAGGGGGACTATGGCTACACCTTC. Its protein is CASVPSGQGDYGYTF.